The entry that follows covers one T cell receptor (beta chain) sequence. Its specificity is unknown. The entry originates in a study of cytomegalovirus exposure and HLA in healthy donors. Study observations and caveats: Several top significant clusters appeared, in a later analysis, to be linked to common viral pathogens. An analysis was carried out later, and it reportedly showed fewer N-insertions in an Asian-associated ancestry cluster than the approximately 670-donor mean. Analyzed later, association rates of TCRs varied across HLA loci, with DRB1 most and HLA-C fewest. Another analysis was done later, and it associated approximately 15,000 TCR beta sequences with HLA alleles at 0.05 false discovery rate.

Amplification used 60 Vbeta primers and 13 Jbeta primers. Generated by immunoSEQ multiplex PCR, the TCRdb table keeps only in-frame clones and is missing some. The data hold 200,000 to 250,000 clones, with less than 85% observed a single time. The V end lost 7 bases, the J end lost 1 base, and 8 bases lay between the germline ends. The length of the CDR3 is 13 residues. Germline CDR1 is GTSNPN and CDR2 is SVGIG (reference sequence). This chain uses TRBV30 with TRBJ2-6, with D tentatively TRBD1 (5 bases). This sequence originates from a man younger than 30 in good health and CMV-seronegative. Material: PBMCs. CDR3 coding DNA: TGTGCCTCGACAGTTTCTGGGGCCAACGTCCTGACTTTC. Translation: CASTVSGANVLTF.